This passage covers 9 T cell receptor beta chains from one sample sequenced in a study of blood T cell repertoires in COVID-19. Here immunoSEQ multiplex PCR was the method, and the copy in TCRdb shows in-frame clones only, minus some. This table has 210,000 or so clones, roughly 88% appearing once. The sample was peripheral blood. These receptors originate from a woman aged 40-49 years who had recovered from COVID-19.

The chain has TRBV6-2 or TRBV6-3 and TRBJ2-5; D uncertain. This CDR3 comprises 14 residues. The germline gives CDR1 MNHEY, CDR2 SVGEGT. The ends were cut back, 1 base at V and 4 bases at J, with 10 bases in the middle. The CDR3 sequence is CASSYLVPRETQYF. The CDR3 DNA is TGTGCCAGCAGTTACTTGGTTCCGAGAGAGACCCAGTACTTC.

The CDR3 coding sequence is TGTGCCAGCCACGAAGGAAAGGGGGCGTCTGGAGCTTTCTTT. Translated, it gives CASHEGKGASGAFF. The chain carries TRBV2 and TRBJ1-1; TRBD1 matches at 7 bases. Unmatched junction bases numbered 16, after V lost 8 bases and J lost 10 bases. This CDR3 is 14 amino acids long. CDR1 and CDR2 (germline): SNHLY, FYNNEI.

The count of this clone is one. The rearrangement uses TRBV5-1 and TRBJ1-4; weak D call: TRBD1 (6 bases). This CDR3 contains 15 residues. CDR1 is SGHRS, CDR2 YFSETQ, per germline. Deletions cut 2 bases from V and 7 bases from J, with 15 bases between. CDR3 amino acids: CASSLSAGVGEKLFF. CDR3 nucleotide sequence: TGCGCCAGCAGCTTATCAGCAGGGGTGGGTGAAAAACTGTTTTTT.

The chain couples TRBV24-1 to TRBJ2-1, with D perhaps matching TRBD2 (5 bases). Trimming took off 5 bases at V and 7 bases at J, with 11 bases between the two ends. The CDR3 totals 13 residues. Germline lookup yields CDR1 KGHDR and CDR2 SFDVKD. As DNA, the CDR3 is TGTGCCACCAGTGGGGGAGTGCGAAATGAGCAGTTCTTC. It is translated as CATSGGVRNEQFF.

V and J are TRBV18 and TRBJ2-1; possible D gene TRBD2, 6 bases. The CDR3 runs 15 residues. Germline lookup yields CDR1 KGHSH and CDR2 LQKENI. Trimming left V 1 base short and J 8 bases short, with 15 bases between. CDR3 sequence (DNA): TGTGCCAGCTCACCACTAGCGGCCCCCTGGGATGAGCAGTTCTTC. Translation gives CASSPLAAPWDEQFF.

The gene calls are TRBV7-2 and TRBJ2-5; TRBD1 is a possible D gene (5 bases). The V end was cut by 2 bases, the J end by 5 bases, with 12 bases between. The CDR3 length is 14 residues. The germline CDR1 and CDR2 sequences are SGHTA and FQGNSA. CDR3 bases: TGTGCCAGCAGCTTATTAGGTGACAGCGAGACCCAGTACTTC. It yields the protein CASSLLGDSETQYF.

V is TRBV24-1 and J is TRBJ2-3; 11 bases are shared with TRBD2. CDR3 length: 18 amino acids. The germline V gene encodes CDR1 KGHDR and CDR2 SFDVKD. The ends lost 4 bases at V and 7 bases at J; junction bases unmatched: 15. CDR3 protein: CATSEPIGTSGGLHTQYF. In nucleotides, the CDR3 is TGTGCCACCAGTGAACCTATAGGGACTAGCGGCGGTTTGCATACGCAGTATTTT.

This chain links TRBV6-5 with TRBJ1-4, with 9 bases lining up with TRBD1. CDR1 and CDR2 from the germline V gene are MNHEY and SVGAGI. This CDR3 contains 15 residues. Losses at the gene ends were 6 bases for V and 5 bases for J; bases not matched to a gene: 7. DNA of the CDR3: TGTGCCAGCAGAGGGCAAGGGACAGGGAATGAAAAACTGTTTTTT. This encodes CASRGQGTGNEKLFF.

The chain carries TRBV10-3 and TRBJ1-4; 8 nucleotides line up with TRBD1. Unmatched junction bases numbered 6, after V lost 6 bases and J lost 3 bases. Germline V gene sequence: CDR1 ENHRY, CDR2 SYGVKD. The CDR3 is 15 residues long. The CDR3 DNA follows: TGTGCCATCAGCGGACAGGGAGGAGCTAATGAAAAACTGTTTTTT. Translated: CAISGQGGANEKLFF.